The 13 T cell receptor beta chains listed next were all sequenced from one sample in a study of T cells in Graves' hyperthyroidism and ophthalmopathy. Template material for amplifying TCR beta CDR3 regions consisted of RNA transcripts. First-round RT-PCR targeting the TCR CDR3 was performed with the HTBI primer set. MiXCR was run by TCRdb on the multiplex PCR reads, yielding one entry per CDR3 protein. This sample has a few hundred thousand distinct CDR3 sequences, with roughly 15% found just once. The sample was blood. The receptors derive from a woman under 30 with Graves' hyperthyroidism.

This clonotype was detected many times. The rearrangement joins TRBV28 to TRBJ2-1; 9 bases match TRBD2. CDR1 is MDHEN and CDR2 is SYDVKM in the germline V gene. The CDR3 extends over 16 amino acids. V lost 2 bases and J lost 9; bases outside the gene matches: 11. CDR3 bases: TGTGCCAGCAGTTTAAACATGGCAGCGGGAGGTACTGAGCAGTTCTTC. It codes for CASSLNMAAGGTEQFF. The variable domain in full, completed from reference TRBV28 and TRBJ2-1, reads DVKVTQSSRYLVKRTGEKVFLECVQDMDHENMFWYRQDPGLGLRLIYFSYDVKMKEKGDIPEGYSVSREKKERFSLILESASTNQTSMYLCASSLNMAAGGTEQFFGPGTRLTVL.

This clonotype showed up many times. The CDR3: CASSPVGGEKNIQYF. CDR3 nucleotide sequence: TGTGCCAGCTCACCAGTGGGGGGAGAAAAAAACATTCAGTACTTC. V and J are TRBV18 and TRBJ2-4; TRBD2 might be the D (6 bases). CDR3 length: 15 amino acids. Trimming removed 2 bases from V and 4 bases from J, with 12 bases in between. The germline gives CDR1 KGHSH, CDR2 LQKENI.

This clonotype was seen many times. This chain links TRBV28 with TRBJ2-3; 13 bases align to TRBD2. The junction had 7 bases not matched to a gene; V was cut back by 6 bases and J by 7 bases. The CDR3 runs to 15 residues. CDR1 is MDHEN and CDR2 is SYDVKM in the germline V gene. This CDR3 is CASSSGLAGFYTQYF. CDR3 coding DNA: TGTGCCAGCAGCTCGGGACTAGCGGGATTCTATACGCAGTATTTT.

This clonotype has at least ten counts. The rearrangement uses TRBV28 and TRBJ2-1, with no clear D. This CDR3 comprises 13 residues. CDR1 and CDR2 from the germline V gene are MDHEN and SYDVKM. V lost 3 bases to trimming and J lost 4 bases, with 7 bases between them. This CDR3 reads CASSLGNYNEQFF. Here the CDR3 DNA reads TGTGCCAGCAGTTTGGGCAATTACAATGAGCAGTTCTTC. The full variable domain, its missing parts supplied by reference TRBV28 and TRBJ2-1, is DVKVTQSSRYLVKRTGEKVFLECVQDMDHENMFWYRQDPGLGLRLIYFSYDVKMKEKGDIPEGYSVSREKKERFSLILESASTNQTSMYLCASSLGNYNEQFFGPGTRLTVL.

The gene calls are TRBV28 and TRBJ1-5; 8 positions match TRBD1. Germline-derived CDR1 and CDR2 are MDHEN and SYDVKM. The junction had 7 bases not matched to a gene; V was cut back by 5 bases and J by 13 bases. The length of the CDR3 is 12 residues. The CDR3 spells CASSTDRGVQHF. Here the CDR3 DNA reads TGTGCCAGCAGTACCGACAGGGGCGTTCAGCATTTT.

This clonotype was counted many times. This rearrangement joins TRBV11-3 to TRBJ2-1; 12 nucleotides agree with TRBD2. Trimming removed 5 bases from V and 8 bases from J; junction bases left unmatched: 4. The CDR3 spans 14 residues. The germline CDR1 and CDR2 sequences are SGHNT and YENEEA. The CDR3 region has the DNA TGTGCCAGCAGCACTAGCGGGAGGTGGGATGAGCAGTTCTTC. Protein: CASSTSGRWDEQFF.

This clonotype came up a few times. This sequence joins TRBV10-2 and TRBJ2-7, with no clear D. CDR1 and CDR2 (germline): WSHSY, SAAADI. Trimming took 7 bases from V and 0 from J, leaving 16 bases between them. The CDR3 covers 15 residues. CDR3 DNA: TGCGCCAGCACGCTCGAGAAAGGCTTCTCCTACGAGCAGTACTTC. This encodes CASTLEKGFSYEQYF.

This clonotype was seen many times. The chain combines TRBV5-6 with TRBJ2-7; 10 bases are shared with TRBD1. The length of the CDR3 is 13 residues. With 4 bases clipped from V and 5 bases from J, the junction kept 3 bases outside the gene matches. The germline CDR1 and CDR2 sequences are SGHDT and YYEEEE. In DNA form, the CDR3 reads TGTGCCAGCAGCGGGACAGGGGCGAACGAGCAGTACTTC. Residues: CASSGTGANEQYF.

This clonotype was seen at least ten times. J is TRBJ1-3 and V is TRBV18, with a possible D match to TRBD1 (6 bases). V was shortened by 4 bases and J by 4 bases, with 11 bases between the two germline ends. CDR1 and CDR2 (germline): KGHSH, LQKENI. This CDR3 is built from 14 residues. This CDR3 reads CASSLGTPGNTIYF. CDR3 coding DNA: TGTGCCAGCTCACTTGGGACACCAGGAAACACCATATATTTT.

This clonotype was detected only a few times. This chain joins TRBV27 and TRBJ2-7; D not resolved. Trimming pared 2 bases from V and 3 bases from J, leaving 17 bases between. Germline CDR1 and CDR2: MNHEY and SMNVEV (reference sequence). CDR3 length equals 16 residues. CDR3 nucleotides: TGTGCCAGCAGTTTAGGGCTGGCTGCTGCGAACTACGAGCAGTACTTC. Protein: CASSLGLAAANYEQYF.

The chain employs TRBV28 and TRBJ1-2, with 9 bases lining up with TRBD1. This CDR3 region has 15 residues. Germline V gene lookup returns CDR1 MDHEN and CDR2 SYDVKM. V was clipped by 6 bases and J by 4 bases; unmatched bases: 9. CDR3 protein: CASSDTLDRGYGYTF. The CDR3 DNA is TGTGCCAGCAGCGACACCCTGGACAGGGGCTATGGCTACACCTTC.

A few counts support this clonotype. This chain connects TRBV2 to TRBJ1-1; D ambiguous. Germline CDR1 reads SNHLY; CDR2 reads FYNNEI. V gave up 7 bases and J gave up 1 base, with 10 bases separating them. There are 13 residues in the CDR3. The CDR3, as DNA: TGTGCCAGCACCGAGGTCGAGAACACTGAAGCTTTCTTT. Translated, it gives CASTEVENTEAFF.

This clonotype was seen many times. J is TRBJ1-5 and V is TRBV6-1; D not certain. Per germline, CDR1 MNHNS and CDR2 SASEGT. The germline V and J ends were trimmed by 7 bases and 0 bases, with 13 bases remaining between them. The CDR3 consists of 15 residues. CDR3 loop: CASTRTVDSNQPQHF. In DNA, the CDR3 is TGTGCCAGCACGAGGACGGTAGATAGCAATCAGCCCCAGCATTTT.